This T cell receptor (beta chain) came from a study of Ad26.COV2.S vaccination and SARS-CoV-2 variants. Background on the study: Once or twice, 56 days apart, Ad26.COV2.S was delivered intramuscularly.

The V gene lost 1 base and the J gene lost 2 bases, with 9 bases spanning the gap. Germline CDR1 reads LGHNA; CDR2 reads YNFKEQ. The CDR3 has 14 amino acids. Generated by immunoSEQ multiplex PCR, the TCRdb table keeps only in-frame clones and is missing some. The data hold around 300,000 clones, with around 89% observed a single time. The sample holds a few counts of this clone. Treatment of the sample: 19 received Ad26.COV2.S at low or high dose, single or two shots; about 5 received placebo; per-sample allocation not given. Specimen acquisition occurred on day 63 following the initial vaccine or placebo injection.

The source material was peripheral blood, sampled in a trial of Ad26.COV2.S vaccine versus placebo. This TCR derives from a person between 18 and 65 years old who received the Ad26.COV2.S COVID-19 vaccine or a placebo. The genes are TRBV4-2 and TRBJ2-7; D possibly corresponds to TRBD2 (5 bases). CDR3 DNA: TGTGCCAGCAGCCAAGTCCGGGATACCTACGAGCAGTACTTC. Amino acids: CASSQVRDTYEQYF.